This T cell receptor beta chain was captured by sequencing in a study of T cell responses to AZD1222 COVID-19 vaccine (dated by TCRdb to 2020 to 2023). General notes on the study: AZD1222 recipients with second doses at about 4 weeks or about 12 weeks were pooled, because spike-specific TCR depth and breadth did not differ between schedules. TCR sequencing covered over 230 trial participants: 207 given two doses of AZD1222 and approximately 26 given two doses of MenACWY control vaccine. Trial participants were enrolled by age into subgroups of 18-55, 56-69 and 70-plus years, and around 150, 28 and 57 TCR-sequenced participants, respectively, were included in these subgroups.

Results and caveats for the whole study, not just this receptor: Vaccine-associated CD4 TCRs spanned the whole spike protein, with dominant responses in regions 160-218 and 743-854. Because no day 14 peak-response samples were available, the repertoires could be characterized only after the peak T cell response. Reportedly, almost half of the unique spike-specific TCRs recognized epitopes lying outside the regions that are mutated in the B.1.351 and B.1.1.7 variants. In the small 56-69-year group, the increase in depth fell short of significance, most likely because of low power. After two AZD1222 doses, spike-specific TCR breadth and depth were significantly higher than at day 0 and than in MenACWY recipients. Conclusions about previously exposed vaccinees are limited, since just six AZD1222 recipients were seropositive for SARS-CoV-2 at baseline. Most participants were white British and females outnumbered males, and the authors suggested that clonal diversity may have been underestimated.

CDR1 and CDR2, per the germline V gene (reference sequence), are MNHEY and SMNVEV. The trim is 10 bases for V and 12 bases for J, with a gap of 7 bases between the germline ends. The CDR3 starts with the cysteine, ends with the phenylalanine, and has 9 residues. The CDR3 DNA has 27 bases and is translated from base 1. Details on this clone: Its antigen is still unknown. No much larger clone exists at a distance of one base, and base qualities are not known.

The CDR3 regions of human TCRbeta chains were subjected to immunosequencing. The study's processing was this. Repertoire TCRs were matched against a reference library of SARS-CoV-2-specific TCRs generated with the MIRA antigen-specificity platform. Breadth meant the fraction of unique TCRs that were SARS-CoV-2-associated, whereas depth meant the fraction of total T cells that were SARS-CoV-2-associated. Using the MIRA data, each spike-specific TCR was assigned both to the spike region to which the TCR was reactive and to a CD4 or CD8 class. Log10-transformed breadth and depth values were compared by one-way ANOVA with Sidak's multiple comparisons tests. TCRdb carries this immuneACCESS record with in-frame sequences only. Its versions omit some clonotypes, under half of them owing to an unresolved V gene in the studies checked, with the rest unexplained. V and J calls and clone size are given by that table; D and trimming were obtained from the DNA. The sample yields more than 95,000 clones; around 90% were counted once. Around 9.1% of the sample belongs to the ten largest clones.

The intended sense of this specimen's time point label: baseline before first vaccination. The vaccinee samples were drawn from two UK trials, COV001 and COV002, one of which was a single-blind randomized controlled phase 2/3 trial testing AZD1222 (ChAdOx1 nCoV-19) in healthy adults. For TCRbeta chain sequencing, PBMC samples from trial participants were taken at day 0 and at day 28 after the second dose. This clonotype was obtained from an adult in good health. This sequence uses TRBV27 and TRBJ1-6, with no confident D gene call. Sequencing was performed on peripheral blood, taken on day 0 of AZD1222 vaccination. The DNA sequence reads TGTGCCACCACCGGACCCCTCCACTTT. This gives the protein CATTGPLHF.